The 24 T cell receptor beta chains presented below share a single source sample, sequenced in a study of shared clonotypes between healthy human individuals. Assay: immunoSEQ multiplex PCR; the TCRdb copy retains only in-frame clones and omits some. Counted here are some 1.5 million clones, more than 95% occurring once; the ten biggest clones make up roughly 1.2%. Specimen: naive CD4+ T cells sorted from blood. The subset denotes: CD45RA+ positively selected. These TCRs come from a man aged 30 to 45 in good health.

V is TRBV2 and J is TRBJ1-4, with D possibly being TRBD1 (6 bases). V was pared by 5 bases and J by 3 bases, with 10 bases between. Germline CDR1 SNHLY, CDR2 FYNNEI. This CDR3 spans 14 amino acids. The CDR3 region is CASSPWTANEKLFF. CDR3 sequence (DNA): TGTGCCAGCAGTCCTTGGACAGCTAATGAAAAACTGTTTTTT.

This clone was observed a single time. The rearrangement uses TRBV10-1 and TRBJ2-2; weak D call: TRBD1 (6 bases). This CDR3 has 16 amino acids. V dropped 6 bases and J dropped 0 bases, with 14 bases sitting between them. From germline, CDR1 is WNHNN and CDR2 SYGVQD (reference sequence). The CDR3 DNA is TGCGCCAGCAGCCCCGGGACACCCGCGAACACCGGGGAGCTGTTTTTT. Protein product: CASSPGTPANTGELFF.

V and J are TRBV29-1 and TRBJ1-1; D is undetermined. CDR3 length equals 13 residues. V gave up 6 bases and J gave up 4 bases, with 15 bases separating them. CDR1 is SQVTM and CDR2 is ANQGSEA in the germline V gene. The CDR3 spells CSVLATMTTEAFF. CDR3 coding DNA: TGCAGCGTATTGGCCACAATGACCACTGAAGCTTTCTTT.

J is TRBJ2-1 and V is TRBV13; TRBD2 aligns across 8 bases. This CDR3 has 16 amino acids. V lost 2 bases, J lost 4 bases, and 7 bases stayed unmatched. CDR1 is PRHDT and CDR2 is FYEKMQ in the germline V gene (reference sequence). The CDR3 region has the DNA TGTGCCAGCAGCTTAACGGGGGCTAGCGGGTACAATGAGCAGTTCTTC. Its translation: CASSLTGASGYNEQFF.

J is TRBJ2-1 and V is TRBV9; D might be TRBD1 (6 bases). The V end lost 0 bases, the J end lost 9 bases, and 10 bases lay between the germline ends. The CDR3 loop spans 13 amino acids. Germline V gives CDR1 SGDLS, CDR2 YYNGEE. As DNA, the CDR3 is TGTGCCAGCAGCGTAGGGGGGCTCAGTGAGCAGTTCTTC. This gives the protein CASSVGGLSEQFF.

V usage is TRBV28 and J usage is TRBJ2-1; D is uncertain. The germline CDR1 and CDR2 sequences are MDHEN and SYDVKM. The CDR3 contains 12 residues. V lost 3 bases and J 9 bases, leaving 9 bases between the germline ends. CDR3 sequence reads: CASSFSSTEQFF. The CDR3 nucleotides read TGTGCCAGCAGTTTTAGTAGCACTGAGCAGTTCTTC.

About this clone: The sample contains more than one DNA sequence encoding this CDR3. The chain is built from TRBV28 and TRBJ1-2, with TRBD1 identical over 9 bases. The CDR3 has 14 amino acids. Losses at the gene ends were 5 bases for V and 5 bases for J; bases not matched to a gene: 6. CDR1 MDHEN and CDR2 SYDVKM come from the germline V gene. CDR3 bases: TGTGCCAGCAGTCCACCGGGACAGGGTTATGGCTACACCTTC. It is translated as CASSPPGQGYGYTF.

The CDR3 spells CASSFGTQETQYF. For the CDR3, the DNA is TGTGCCAGCAGCTTCGGGACCCAAGAGACCCAGTACTTC. The rearrangement uses TRBV7-3 and TRBJ2-5; either TRBD1 or TRBD2 may supply D (5 bases each). The CDR3 is 13 residues long. The germline V gene encodes CDR1 SGHTA and CDR2 FQGTGA. V lost 3 bases to trimming and J lost 1 base, with 6 bases between them.

A few counts support this clone. The chain has TRBV18 and TRBJ1-1; D uncertain. The CDR3 length is 14 residues. Germline V gene sequence: CDR1 KGHSH, CDR2 LQKENI. Between the trimmed V and J ends, which lost 6 bases and 2 bases, there was a span of 13 bases. CDR3 region: CASSPITVNTEAFF. CDR3 in DNA: TGTGCCAGCTCTCCAATTACAGTAAACACTGAAGCTTTCTTT. The full variable domain, with the rest looked up from reference TRBV18 and TRBJ1-1, is NAGVMQNPRHLVRRRGQEARLRCSPMKGHSHVYWYRQLPEEGLKFMVYLQKENIIDESGMPKERFSAEFPKEGPSILRIQQVVRGDSAAYFCASSPITVNTEAFFGQGTRLTVV.

The chain combines TRBV28 with TRBJ2-2; 9 nucleotides align to TRBD2. Germline V gives CDR1 MDHEN, CDR2 SYDVKM. The V gene end was trimmed by 2 bases and the J gene end by 6 bases; junction bases not matched to a gene: 10. CDR3 length equals 17 residues. In DNA, the CDR3 is TGTGCCAGCAGTTTAAGGTTGCTTAGCGGGAGCGCCGGGGAGCTGTTTTTT. It specifies CASSLRLLSGSAGELFF.

The chain recombines TRBV5-7 with TRBJ2-1; 14 positions agree with TRBD2. TRBV5-7 belongs to the ORF category, with a function that is uncertain. The CDR3 is 19 residues long. With 4 bases clipped from V and 5 bases from J, the junction kept 14 bases outside the gene matches. This CDR3 reads CASSHGLAGGSLSNNEQFF. CDR3 sequence (DNA): TGTGCCAGCAGCCACGGACTAGCGGGAGGATCATTATCGAACAATGAGCAGTTCTTC.

The gene calls are TRBV7-8 and TRBJ1-5; TRBD1 matches 12 bases. This CDR3 is built from 17 residues. Germline values: CDR1 SGHVS, CDR2 FQNEAQ. Trimming took 5 bases from V and 4 from J; bases not matched to a gene: 9. The CDR3 sequence: CASSLTGTGGVNQPQHF. CDR3 DNA: TGTGCCAGCAGCCTAACCGGGACAGGGGGCGTAAATCAGCCCCAGCATTTT.

The chain employs TRBV10-2 and TRBJ2-5; D gene ambiguous. CDR1 WSHSY and CDR2 SAAADI come from the germline V gene. Trimming took 2 bases from V and 5 from J, leaving 6 bases between them. The CDR3 contains 12 residues. The CDR3 sequence: CASSETGETQYF. CDR3 coding DNA: TGCGCCAGCAGTGAGACCGGGGAGACCCAGTACTTC.

The chain uses TRBV10-3 and TRBJ2-3, with TRBD2 identical over 12 bases. The length of the CDR3 is 18 residues. Unmatched junction bases numbered 10, after V lost 5 bases and J lost 1 base. Germline V gene lookup returns CDR1 ENHRY and CDR2 SYGVKD. CDR3: CAISSPAGLAGRTDTQYF. DNA for the CDR3: TGTGCCATCAGTTCACCCGCCGGACTAGCGGGACGCACAGATACGCAGTATTTT.

This chain uses TRBV5-4 with TRBJ2-1; TRBD2 matches 10 bases. J was trimmed by 4 bases and V by 3 bases; bases with no gene match: 7. This CDR3 is built from 16 residues. Germline assignment: CDR1 SGHNT and CDR2 YYREEE (reference sequence). CDR3 DNA sequence: TGTGCCAGCAGCTGGCCGGGACTAGCGCAGTACAATGAGCAGTTCTTC. This gives the protein CASSWPGLAQYNEQFF.

The chain joins TRBV29-1 to TRBJ2-6; D is unresolved. Trimming cost V 4 bases and J 0 bases, with 10 bases left between them. The CDR3 runs 15 residues. Per germline, CDR1 SQVTM and CDR2 ANQGSEA. Here the CDR3 reads CSVGRRISGANVLTF. In DNA, the CDR3 is TGCAGCGTTGGTAGGCGGATCTCTGGGGCCAACGTCCTGACTTTC.

The gene calls are TRBV30 and TRBJ2-1; 8 positions match TRBD2. J lost 6 bases, V lost 5 bases, and 6 bases had no gene match. The CDR3 loop spans 13 amino acids. Per germline, CDR1 GTSNPN and CDR2 SVGIG (reference sequence). The CDR3 sequence is CAWWTSMGNEQFF. DNA for the CDR3: TGTGCCTGGTGGACTAGCATGGGCAATGAGCAGTTCTTC.

The gene calls are TRBV18 and TRBJ1-4; no clear D gene. CDR3 size: 18 residues. From germline, CDR1 is KGHSH and CDR2 LQKENI. V gave up 2 bases and J gave up 5 bases, with 21 bases separating them. CDR3 region: CASSPNRVVEGQNEKLFF. CDR3 in DNA: TGTGCCAGCTCACCAAACCGAGTCGTGGAGGGCCAGAATGAAAAACTGTTTTTT.

This clone occurred once. The gene calls are TRBV7-6 and TRBJ2-7; 7 bases agree with TRBD2. The germline V gene has CDR1 SGHVS and CDR2 FNYEAQ. J gave up 1 base and V 5 bases, and 11 bases lay outside the gene matches. The CDR3 has 16 amino acids. CDR3 protein: CASSPLSVGGSYEQYF. The CDR3 region has the DNA TGTGCCAGCAGCCCGCTTTCGGTGGGAGGGTCCTACGAGCAGTACTTC.

The V gene is TRBV2, the J gene TRBJ1-5; D perhaps matches TRBD1 (5 bases). Trimming removed 1 base from V and 6 bases from J, with 13 bases in between. The CDR3 has 15 residues. Looked up from germline, CDR1 is SNHLY and CDR2 is FYNNEI. The CDR3 DNA sequence: TGTGCCAGCAGTGAAGGGGGCGGTACGGGTCAGCCCCAGCATTTT. The encoded protein is CASSEGGGTGQPQHF.

The chain uses TRBV7-8 and TRBJ2-7; D not resolved. Per germline, CDR1 SGHVS and CDR2 FQNEAQ. This CDR3 is 14 amino acids long. Between the trimmed V and J ends, which lost 1 base and 3 bases, there was a span of 10 bases. The CDR3 DNA sequence: TGTGCCAGCAGCTTAGGGGTGGCAGGCTACGAGCAGTACTTC. This gives the protein CASSLGVAGYEQYF.

The genes are TRBV5-1 and TRBJ2-3; the match to TRBD2 covers 8 bases. CDR3 length equals 16 residues. CDR1 SGHRS and CDR2 YFSETQ come from the germline V gene. With 2 bases clipped from V and 0 bases from J, the junction kept 5 bases outside the gene matches. The CDR3: CASSFKLAASTDTQYF. The DNA of the CDR3 is TGCGCCAGCAGCTTCAAACTAGCGGCTAGCACAGATACGCAGTATTTT.

The genes are TRBV27 and TRBJ2-2, with TRBD2 matching over 7 bases. CDR3 length: 14 amino acids. Germline V gene sequence: CDR1 MNHEY, CDR2 SMNVEV (reference sequence). J was trimmed by 7 bases and V by 4 bases; bases with no gene match: 6. CDR3 DNA sequence: TGTGCCAGCAGTTCGACTAGCTTAATCGGGGAGCTGTTTTTT. It codes for CASSSTSLIGELFF.

The gene calls are TRBV7-9 and TRBJ2-3; 7 nucleotides line up with TRBD1. V shed 5 bases, J shed 1 base, and the junction held 9 bases outside the gene matches. Germline CDR1 reads SEHNR; CDR2 reads FQNEAQ (reference sequence). This CDR3 has 16 amino acids. In DNA form, the CDR3 reads TGTGCCAGCAGCAGTTACAGGGGTGGGCGCACAGATACGCAGTATTTT. This codes for CASSSYRGGRTDTQYF.